This T cell receptor beta chain stems from a study of blood T cell repertoires in COVID-19. Study background: Some COVID-19 samples were acute and others convalescent; all came from the United States, Italy and Spain. In each case, the material was cDNA or gDNA derived from T cells, B-cell-depleted T cells, or PBMCs.

The V gene end was trimmed by 4 bases and the J gene end by 9 bases; junction bases not matched to a gene: 8. The germline CDR1 and CDR2 sequences are MNHNY and SVGAGI (reference sequence). The CDR3 length is 16 residues. Per the original methods: Amplifying reference gene primers gave estimates of nucleated cell counts. Sequenced by immunoSEQ multiplex PCR; TCRdb stores in-frame clones only, minus some. The DNA gave D and trimming, while V, J and clone size come from that table. The sample lists about 270,000 clones, about 88% occurring once. The study counted Cohort 3 donors as recovered given two negative PCRs, clearance, or symptom resolution.

The rearrangement joins TRBV6-6 to TRBJ2-1; 14 nucleotides align to TRBD2. This receptor was obtained from a woman in her forties or fifties who had recovered from COVID-19. The material sequenced was PBMCs or T cells enriched from blood (not recorded which). The CDR3 loop is CASSSLGLAGVGEQFF. DNA for the CDR3: TGTGCCAGCAGTTCCCTGGGACTAGCGGGAGTGGGTGAGCAGTTCTTC.